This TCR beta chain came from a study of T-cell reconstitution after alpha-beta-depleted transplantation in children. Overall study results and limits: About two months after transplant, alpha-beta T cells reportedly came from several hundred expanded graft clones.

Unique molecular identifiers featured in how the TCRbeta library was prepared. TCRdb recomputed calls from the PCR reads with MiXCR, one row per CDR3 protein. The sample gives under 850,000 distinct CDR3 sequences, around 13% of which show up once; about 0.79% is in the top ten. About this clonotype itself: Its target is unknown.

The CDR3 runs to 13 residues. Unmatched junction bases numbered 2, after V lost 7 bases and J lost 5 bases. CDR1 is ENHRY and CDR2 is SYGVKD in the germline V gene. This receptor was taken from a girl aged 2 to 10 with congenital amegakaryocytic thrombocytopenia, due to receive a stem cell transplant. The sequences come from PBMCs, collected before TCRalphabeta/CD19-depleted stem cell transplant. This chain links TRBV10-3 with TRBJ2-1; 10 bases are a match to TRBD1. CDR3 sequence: CAIKGTGDNEQFF. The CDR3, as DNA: TGTGCCATCAAAGGGACAGGGGACAATGAGCAGTTCTTC.